Sequencing of this T cell receptor (beta chain) was carried out in a study of T cell responses to AZD1222 COVID-19 vaccine. V gave up 3 bases and J gave up 5 bases, with 11 bases separating them. The CDR3 is 13 residues long. The V gene's germline CDR1 is SGHAT and CDR2 FQDESV (reference sequence). Notes on this clone: Its matching antigen is unknown.

Notes on the study in general: Clonal diversity may have been underestimated, and the donors were mostly white British, with more females than males.

Repertoires were generated with immunoSEQ multiplex PCR, while TCRdb's copy carries only in-frame clones and drops some. The table shows 200,000 or so clones, with approximately 91% occurring only once. The sequencing used peripheral blood, collected on day 0 of AZD1222 vaccination. V is TRBV11-1 and J is TRBJ2-7; D unclear. The receptor was isolated from an adult in good health. The CDR3 coding sequence is TGTGCCAGCAGCTTTGAGGTTCGGGACGAGCAGTACTTC. It specifies CASSFEVRDEQYF.